These 11 T cell receptor beta chains share one sample of origin, sequenced in a study of Ad26.COV2.S vaccination and SARS-CoV-2 variants. Using immunoSEQ multiplex PCR, the repertoire was profiled, and TCRdb retains in-frame clones only, with some absent. The repertoire holds about 260,000 clones, approximately 88% seen once, with approximately 3% in the top ten. Treatment indicated: some 20 received Ad26.COV2.S at low or high dose, single or two shots; about 5 received placebo; per-sample allocation not given. Sampling was done on day 63 after the first vaccine or placebo injection. The sequenced sample was peripheral blood, obtained in a trial of Ad26.COV2.S vaccine versus placebo. The source is a person between 18 and 65 years old who received the Ad26.COV2.S COVID-19 vaccine or a placebo.

The gene calls are TRBV5-4 and TRBJ2-3; D is perhaps TRBD2 (5 bases). The length of the CDR3 is 16 residues. Germline V lookup: CDR1 SGHNT, CDR2 YYREEE (reference sequence). Trimming shortened V by 0 bases and J by 1 base, and 12 bases separated the two germline ends. The CDR3 sequence is CASSLGLSGRTDTQYF. Here the CDR3 DNA reads TGTGCCAGCAGCTTGGGTCTGAGCGGTCGCACAGATACGCAGTATTTT.

This clone was observed a single time. V usage is TRBV5-8 and J usage is TRBJ1-5; no firm D call. CDR1 is SGHTS, CDR2 YDEGEE, per germline. The CDR3 is made up of 14 amino acids. V lost 2 bases and J 4 bases, leaving 10 bases between the germline ends. CDR3 in amino acids: CASSFIRENQPQHF. DNA of the CDR3: TGTGCCAGCAGCTTCATAAGAGAAAATCAGCCCCAGCATTTT. The full variable domain, rest sourced from reference TRBV5-8 and TRBJ1-5, is EAGVTQSPTHLIKTRGQQATLRCSPISGHTSVYWYQQALGLGLQFLLWYDEGEERNRGNFPPRFSGRQFPNYSSELNVNALELEDSALYLCASSFIRENQPQHFGDGTRLSIL.

V gene TRBV6-6 combines with J gene TRBJ2-7, with D possibly TRBD1 on 6 matching bases. Germline assignment: CDR1 MNHNY and CDR2 SVGAGI (reference sequence). V was trimmed by 6 bases and J by 6 bases, leaving 15 bases between them. The CDR3 sequence is 13 residues long. Here the CDR3 DNA reads TGTGCCAGCAGATGGGGGCACGAAAGCGAGCAGTACGTC. Translation: CASRWGHESEQYV.

The chain recombines TRBV29-1 with TRBJ2-5; D is uncertain. CDR3 size: 13 residues. Deletions cut 4 bases from V and 1 base from J, with 10 bases between. CDR1 and CDR2 (germline): SQVTM, ANQGSEA. The CDR3 is CSVGPRAQETQYF. In nucleotides, the CDR3 is TGCAGCGTTGGTCCTCGAGCCCAAGAGACCCAGTACTTC.

V usage is TRBV7-9 and J usage is TRBJ2-5; maybe TRBD2 (5 bases). V was trimmed by 5 bases and J by 8 bases, leaving 18 bases between them. CDR3 size: 14 residues. CDR1 and CDR2 from the germline V gene are SEHNR and FQNEAQ (reference sequence). CDR3 bases: TGTGCCAGCAGCGAGGGAAACGGTGTGAGAACCCAGTACTTC. It codes for CASSEGNGVRTQYF.

The rearrangement joins TRBV30 to TRBJ1-1; D call uncertain. Germline lookup yields CDR1 GTSNPN and CDR2 SVGIG (reference sequence). The CDR3 length is 14 residues. V lost 4 bases and J 1 base, leaving 13 bases between the germline ends. This CDR3 is CAWKVPGRNTEAFF. The CDR3 region has the DNA TGTGCCTGGAAGGTACCCGGGAGGAACACTGAAGCTTTCTTT. The whole variable domain, remainder taken from reference TRBV30 and TRBJ1-1, is SQTIHQWPATLVQPVGSPLSLECTVEGTSNPNLYWYRQAAGRGLQLLFYSVGIGQISSEVPQNLSASRPQDRQFILSSKKLLLSDSGFYLCAWKVPGRNTEAFFGQGTRLTVV.

This clone came up a few times. J is TRBJ2-7 and V is TRBV6-5; D ambiguous. Germline CDR1 is MNHEY and CDR2 is SVGAGI. This CDR3 has 15 residues. The V end lost 0 bases, the J end lost 13 bases, and 22 bases lay between the germline ends. The CDR3 DNA is TGTGCCAGCAGTTACTCGTCTCAGAAATCTTCATCCTTTTACTTC. It specifies CASSYSSQKSSSFYF.

The V call is TRBV3-1 (or the pseudogene TRBV3-2), the J call TRBJ1-2; the D is unclear. Per germline, CDR1 LGHDT and CDR2 YNNKEL (reference sequence). This CDR3 is built from 14 residues. The V gene lost 0 bases and the J gene lost 6 bases, with 11 bases spanning the gap. The CDR3 spells CASSQDFSQNGYTF. For the CDR3, the DNA is TGTGCCAGCAGCCAAGATTTCTCGCAGAATGGCTACACCTTC.

J is TRBJ2-1 and V is TRBV4-3; D not resolved. This CDR3 comprises 18 residues. Germline CDR1 is LGHNA and CDR2 is YSLEER. Trimming took 0 bases from V and 0 from J, leaving 15 bases between them. In DNA, the CDR3 is TGCGCCAGCAGCCAAGATCAATTACTGGGCAGCTCCTACAATGAGCAGTTCTTC. Translation gives CASSQDQLLGSSYNEQFF.

This clone was found once. The V gene is TRBV7-2, the J gene TRBJ2-1; 12 bases are a match to TRBD2. CDR1 SGHTA and CDR2 FQGNSA come from the germline V gene. Germline trimming cut 10 bases from V and 0 bases from J; bases unmatched to any gene: 10. The CDR3 extends over 17 amino acids. The CDR3 region has the DNA TGTGCCAACAAGGAACTAGCGGGGGGCAGCTCCTACAATGAGCAGTTCTTC. Protein product: CANKELAGGSSYNEQFF.

The genes are TRBV5-6 and TRBJ1-5; 7 bases agree with TRBD1. The CDR3 is made up of 15 amino acids. The germline CDR1 and CDR2 sequences are SGHDT and YYEEEE. J gave up 7 bases and V 2 bases, and 9 bases lay outside the gene matches. CDR3 amino acids: CASSFSDRDGQPQHF. DNA of the CDR3: TGTGCCAGCAGCTTTTCCGACAGGGATGGGCAGCCCCAGCATTTT.